This TCR beta chain was captured in a study of blood T cell repertoires in COVID-19. Sequencing was performed with immunoSEQ multiplex PCR; in TCRdb, only in-frame clones are kept and a portion is missing. The sample holds 100,000 to 150,000 clones; around nine tenths are singletons and the top ten take about an eighth. The clonotype comes from a woman in her 70s with COVID-19, enrolled during active disease. Sequences were obtained from peripheral blood.

CDR3 bases: TGTGCCTGGAGTGCGGGGGGGCGAGAGACCCAGTACTTC. Translated: CAWSAGGRETQYF. The V and J genes are TRBV30 and TRBJ2-5; 8 positions match TRBD2. The ends lost 1 base at V and 4 bases at J; junction bases unmatched: 2. CDR1 and CDR2 (germline): GTSNPN, SVGIG (reference sequence). CDR3 size: 13 residues.